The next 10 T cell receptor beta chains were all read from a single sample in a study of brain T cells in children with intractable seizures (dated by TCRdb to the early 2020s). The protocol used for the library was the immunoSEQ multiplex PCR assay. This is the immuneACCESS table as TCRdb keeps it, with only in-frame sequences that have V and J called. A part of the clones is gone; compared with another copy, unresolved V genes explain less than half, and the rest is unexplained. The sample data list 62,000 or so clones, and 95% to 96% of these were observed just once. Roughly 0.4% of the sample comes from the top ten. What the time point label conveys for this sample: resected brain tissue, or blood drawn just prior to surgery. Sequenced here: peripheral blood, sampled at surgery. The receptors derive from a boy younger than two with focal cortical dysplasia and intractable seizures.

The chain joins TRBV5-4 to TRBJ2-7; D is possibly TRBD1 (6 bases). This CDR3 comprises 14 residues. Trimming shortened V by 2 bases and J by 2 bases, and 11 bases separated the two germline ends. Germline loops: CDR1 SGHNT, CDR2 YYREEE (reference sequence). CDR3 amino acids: CASSFTTGPYEQYF. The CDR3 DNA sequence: TGTGCCAGCAGCTTCACGACAGGTCCCTACGAGCAGTACTTC.

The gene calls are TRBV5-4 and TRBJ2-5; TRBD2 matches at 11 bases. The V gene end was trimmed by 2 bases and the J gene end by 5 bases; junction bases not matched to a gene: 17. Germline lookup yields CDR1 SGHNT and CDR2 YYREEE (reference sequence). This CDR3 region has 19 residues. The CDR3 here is CASSFRFFRAGTSGETQYF. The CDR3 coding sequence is TGTGCCAGCAGCTTCCGATTTTTTCGTGCGGGGACTAGCGGCGAGACCCAGTACTTC.

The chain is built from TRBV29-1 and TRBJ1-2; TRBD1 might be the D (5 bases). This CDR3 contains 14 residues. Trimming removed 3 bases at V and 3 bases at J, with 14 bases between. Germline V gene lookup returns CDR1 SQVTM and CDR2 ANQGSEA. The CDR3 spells CSVDLDSQHYGYTF. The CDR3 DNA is TGCAGCGTTGATCTAGACAGTCAACACTATGGCTACACCTTC.

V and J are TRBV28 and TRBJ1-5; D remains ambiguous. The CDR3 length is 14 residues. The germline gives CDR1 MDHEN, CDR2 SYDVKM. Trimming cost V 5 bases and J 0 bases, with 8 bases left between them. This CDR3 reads CASSVMYSNQPQHF. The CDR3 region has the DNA TGTGCCAGCAGTGTTATGTATAGCAATCAGCCCCAGCATTTT. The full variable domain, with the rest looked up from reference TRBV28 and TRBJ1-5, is DVKVTQSSRYLVKRTGEKVFLECVQDMDHENMFWYRQDPGLGLRLIYFSYDVKMKEKGDIPEGYSVSREKKERFSLILESASTNQTSMYLCASSVMYSNQPQHFGDGTRLSIL.

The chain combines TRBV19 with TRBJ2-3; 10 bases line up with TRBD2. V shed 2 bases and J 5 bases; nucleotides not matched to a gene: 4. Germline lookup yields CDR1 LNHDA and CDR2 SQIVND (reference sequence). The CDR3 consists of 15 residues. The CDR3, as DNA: TGTGCCAGTAGTATAACTAGCGGGACGGTAGATACGCAGTATTTT. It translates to CASSITSGTVDTQYF.

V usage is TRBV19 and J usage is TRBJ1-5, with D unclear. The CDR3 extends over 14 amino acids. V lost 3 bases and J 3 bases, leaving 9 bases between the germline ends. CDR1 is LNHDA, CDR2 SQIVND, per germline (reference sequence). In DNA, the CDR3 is TGTGCCAGTAGTATGTTCGCCATCAATCAGCCCCAGCATTTT. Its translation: CASSMFAINQPQHF.

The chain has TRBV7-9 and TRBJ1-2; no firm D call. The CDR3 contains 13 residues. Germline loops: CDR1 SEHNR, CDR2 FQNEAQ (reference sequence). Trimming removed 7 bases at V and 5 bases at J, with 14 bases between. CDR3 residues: CASTLSFLYGYTF. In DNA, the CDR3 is TGTGCCAGCACCCTCTCCTTTCTGTATGGCTACACCTTC.

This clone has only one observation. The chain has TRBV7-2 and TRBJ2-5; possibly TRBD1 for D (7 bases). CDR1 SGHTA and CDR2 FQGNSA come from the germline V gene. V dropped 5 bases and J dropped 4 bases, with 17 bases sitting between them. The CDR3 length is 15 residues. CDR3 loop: CASSVVRQGGETQYF. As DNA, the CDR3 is TGTGCCAGCAGCGTCGTAAGACAGGGAGGAGAGACCCAGTACTTC.

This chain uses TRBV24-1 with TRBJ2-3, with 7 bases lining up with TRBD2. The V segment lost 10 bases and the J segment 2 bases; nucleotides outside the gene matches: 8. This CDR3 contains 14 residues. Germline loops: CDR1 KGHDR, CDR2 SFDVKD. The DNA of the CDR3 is TGTGCCACGCCTCGAGGGAGGGACACAGATACGCAGTATTTT. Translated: CATPRGRDTDTQYF.

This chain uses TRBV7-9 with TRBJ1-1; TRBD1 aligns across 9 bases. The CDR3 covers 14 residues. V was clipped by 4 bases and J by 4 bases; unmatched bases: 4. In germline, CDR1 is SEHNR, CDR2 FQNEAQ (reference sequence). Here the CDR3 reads CASSWDREVTEAFF. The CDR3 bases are TGTGCCAGCAGCTGGGACAGGGAGGTCACTGAAGCTTTCTTT. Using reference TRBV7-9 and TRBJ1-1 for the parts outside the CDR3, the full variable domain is DTGVSQNPRHKITKRGQNVTFRCDPISEHNRLYWYRQTLGQGPEFLTYFQNEAQLEKSRLLSDRFSAERPKGSFSTLEIQRTEQGDSAMYLCASSWDREVTEAFFGQGTRLTVV.